This entry features one TCR beta chain sequence. Its antigen remains unknown. The sample belongs to a study of cytomegalovirus exposure and HLA in healthy donors. Study-wide points: The study put 150 to 200 TCR beta chains on its list as cytomegalovirus-associated. Relative to equally common others, HLA-associated TCR beta chains showed greater clonal expansion in a later analysis. After further analysis at a later stage, 15,000 to 20,000 TCR beta sequences were associated with HLA alleles at 0.05 false discovery rate.

The PCR used 60 Vbeta and 13 Jbeta primers. Using immunoSEQ multiplex PCR, the repertoire was profiled, and TCRdb retains in-frame clones only, with some absent. The data contain 150,000 to 200,000 clones, 72% of them singletons. The germline V gene encodes CDR1 ENHRY and CDR2 SYGVKD. V was trimmed by 6 bases and J by 4 bases, leaving 9 bases between them. This CDR3 is 12 amino acids long. This TCR derives from a human donor in good health. Sequenced material: PBMCs. The J gene is TRBJ1-1, the V gene TRBV10-3, with D hard to call. The CDR3 loop reads CAIRDYSTEAFF. CDR3 nucleotides: TGTGCCATCAGAGATTATAGCACTGAAGCTTTCTTT.